This T cell receptor (beta chain) was identified in a study of graft-versus-host responses after intestinal transplantation. Study at large: Each patient got anti-thymocyte globulin induction, then tacrolimus and steroids for roughly 3 years.

Only in-frame clones appear in the TCRdb table, and some are missing; sequencing was by immunoSEQ multiplex PCR. Of tens of thousands of clones in the sample, 90% to 95% were seen once. Concerning this clone itself: Its specificity is unknown.

Losses at the gene ends were 6 bases for V and 6 bases for J; bases not matched to a gene: 9. Germline V gives CDR1 MNHNY, CDR2 SVGAGI (reference sequence). The CDR3 has 14 amino acids. Findings of the study overall: GvH clones were identified in recipient marrow, with some first appearing in ileum or blood. Among circulating GvH clones, peak levels were associated with early post-transplant declines in HvG clones. Graft-versus-host to host-versus-graft clonal ratios in allografts were high in patients with graft-donor T cell macrochimerism.

The sample consisted of unstimulated CD8+ T cells sorted from spleen or lymph node cells, taken before intestinal transplant. The TCR was taken from a human donor who received an intestinal transplant. The chain is built from TRBV6-6 and TRBJ2-7; 9 bases are a match to TRBD1. CDR3 amino acids: CASRPQGASSEQYF. CDR3 coding DNA: TGTGCCAGCAGACCACAGGGGGCTAGTTCCGAGCAGTACTTC.